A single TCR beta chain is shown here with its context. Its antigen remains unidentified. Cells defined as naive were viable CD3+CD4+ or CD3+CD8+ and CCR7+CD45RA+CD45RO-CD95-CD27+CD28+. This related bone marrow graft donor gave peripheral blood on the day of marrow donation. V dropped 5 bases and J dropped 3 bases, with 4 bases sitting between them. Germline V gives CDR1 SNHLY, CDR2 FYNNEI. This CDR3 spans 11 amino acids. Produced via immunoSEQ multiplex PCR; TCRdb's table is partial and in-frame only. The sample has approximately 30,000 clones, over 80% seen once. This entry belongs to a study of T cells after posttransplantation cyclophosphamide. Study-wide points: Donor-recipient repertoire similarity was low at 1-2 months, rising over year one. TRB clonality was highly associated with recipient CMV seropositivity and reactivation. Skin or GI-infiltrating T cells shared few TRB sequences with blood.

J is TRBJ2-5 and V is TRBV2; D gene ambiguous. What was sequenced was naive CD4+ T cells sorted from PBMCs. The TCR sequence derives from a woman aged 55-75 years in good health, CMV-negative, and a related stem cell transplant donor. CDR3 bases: TGTGCCAGCAGTCTTAAAGAGACCCAGTACTTC. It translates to CASSLKETQYF. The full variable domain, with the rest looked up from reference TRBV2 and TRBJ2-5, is EPEVTQTPSHQVTQMGQEVILRCVPISNHLYFYWYRQILGQKVEFLVSFYNNEISEKSEIFDDQFSVERPDGSNFTLKIRSTKLEDSAMYFCASSLKETQYFGPGTRLLVL.